This entry lists 27 T cell receptor beta chains sequenced from one sample in a study of technical replicates of blood from a handful of donors (dated by TCRdb to 2016 to 2017). The library was produced with the immunoSEQ multiplex PCR assay. This immuneACCESS table, as held by TCRdb, lists in-frame sequences with V and J called but not all clones. Of the missing ones, under half trace to an unresolved V gene in checked studies; the others have no known cause. The sample data list more than 75,000 clones, and 93% of these were observed just once. The ten most abundant clones make up 0.24% of the sample. Sample: T cells isolated from PBMCs. The receptors come from a human donor in good health.

This chain connects TRBV11-3 to TRBJ2-7, with D unclear. Trimming took 5 bases from V and 4 from J, leaving 6 bases between them. The CDR3 consists of 11 residues. Germline V CDR1 and CDR2: SGHNT, YENEEA. CDR3 loop: CASSPGYEQYF. DNA for the CDR3: TGTGCCAGCAGCCCCGGGTACGAGCAGTACTTC.

This clone was observed a single time. J is TRBJ2-4 and V is TRBV5-4; 7 nucleotides match TRBD1. From germline, CDR1 is SGHNT and CDR2 YYREEE (reference sequence). Trimming took 1 base from V and 9 from J; bases not matched to a gene: 4. The CDR3 consists of 13 residues. DNA of the CDR3: TGTGCCAGCAGCTTGTCGACAGGGCGCATTCAGTACTTC. This codes for CASSLSTGRIQYF.

The rearrangement uses TRBV27 and TRBJ2-3; D may be TRBD2 (7 bases). Trimming left V 0 bases short and J 2 bases short, with 15 bases between. This CDR3 is built from 17 residues. Germline V gene lookup returns CDR1 MNHEY and CDR2 SMNVEV (reference sequence). This CDR3 reads CASSLSNRGAYTDTQYF. The CDR3 nucleotides are TGTGCCAGCAGTTTATCGAATCGGGGGGCGTACACAGATACGCAGTATTTT.

The chain employs TRBV30 and TRBJ1-6; the match to TRBD1 covers 10 bases. This CDR3 spans 15 amino acids. The trim removed 3 bases at V and 6 bases at J, leaving 5 bases unmatched. CDR1 is GTSNPN, CDR2 SVGIG, per germline (reference sequence). CDR3 DNA sequence: TGTGCCTGGAGGTTCCGACAGGGGGCTAATTCACCCCTCCACTTT. Translation: CAWRFRQGANSPLHF. Looking up the rest from reference TRBV30 and TRBJ1-6 gives the full variable domain: SQTIHQWPATLVQPVGSPLSLECTVEGTSNPNLYWYRQAAGRGLQLLFYSVGIGQISSEVPQNLSASRPQDRQFILSSKKLLLSDSGFYLCAWRFRQGANSPLHFGNGTRLTVT.

The chain is built from TRBV6-5 and TRBJ1-2; 8 nucleotides match TRBD1. The CDR3 totals 14 residues. The ends lost 6 bases at V and 2 bases at J; junction bases unmatched: 5. Germline-derived CDR1 and CDR2 are MNHEY and SVGAGI. The CDR3, as DNA: TGTGCCAGCAGCCCGGGACAGGTGAACTATGGCTACACCTTC. Translating it yields CASSPGQVNYGYTF.

The chain carries TRBV12-5 and TRBJ2-5; no clear D. Germline assignment: CDR1 LGHNT and CDR2 FRNRAP. The CDR3 totals 13 residues. Trimming left V 2 bases short and J 5 bases short, with 9 bases between. The CDR3 here is CASGLPHTETQYF. The CDR3 nucleotides are TGTGCTAGTGGTTTGCCACATACCGAGACCCAGTACTTC.

The chain carries TRBV5-1 and TRBJ1-1, with a tentative D call TRBD1 (5 bases). The V end was cut by 4 bases, the J end by 1 base, with 14 bases between. Germline V gene data show CDR1 as SGHRS and CDR2 as YFSETQ. This CDR3 contains 15 residues. The CDR3: CASSPTAVRNTEAFF. In DNA, the CDR3 is TGCGCCAGCAGCCCGACAGCCGTCAGGAACACTGAAGCTTTCTTT. The full variable domain, completed using reference TRBV5-1 and TRBJ1-1, is KAGVTQTPRYLIKTRGQQVTLSCSPISGHRSVSWYQQTPGQGLQFLFEYFSETQRNKGNFPGRFSGRQFSNSRSEMNVSTLELGDSALYLCASSPTAVRNTEAFFGQGTRLTVV.

In its sample, this clone was seen once. V gene TRBV30 combines with J gene TRBJ2-7; D is ambiguous. This CDR3 is 13 amino acids long. Per germline, CDR1 GTSNPN and CDR2 SVGIG (reference sequence). The V gene lost 1 base and the J gene lost 3 bases, with 10 bases spanning the gap. The chain's CDR3 is CAWSGDFNYEQYF. The CDR3 DNA sequence: TGTGCCTGGAGTGGTGACTTTAACTACGAGCAGTACTTC.

V gene TRBV5-1 combines with J gene TRBJ2-7; 11 bases map to TRBD2. Germline V gene sequence: CDR1 SGHRS, CDR2 YFSETQ. The CDR3 consists of 15 residues. J was trimmed by 6 bases and V by 2 bases; bases with no gene match: 7. CDR3 sequence reads: CASSFHLAGGGEQYF. DNA for the CDR3: TGCGCCAGCAGCTTTCACCTAGCGGGAGGTGGCGAGCAGTACTTC.

V gene TRBV11-2 combines with J gene TRBJ1-2; D unclear. CDR1 is SGHAT, CDR2 FQNNGV, per germline. The CDR3 length is 15 residues. V shed 2 bases and J shed 0 bases, with 10 bases lying between them. CDR3 in amino acids: CASSLTRVANYGYTF. Here the CDR3 DNA reads TGTGCCAGCAGCTTAACCCGAGTAGCTAACTATGGCTACACCTTC.

This sequence joins TRBV7-9 and TRBJ2-1; 9 nucleotides match TRBD2. The CDR3 contains 13 residues. Germline CDR1 and CDR2: SEHNR and FQNEAQ (reference sequence). Unmatched junction bases numbered 9, after V lost 10 bases and J lost 8 bases. CDR3 amino acids: CATGSGGKYEQFF. The CDR3 DNA reads TGTGCCACCGGGAGCGGGGGGAAGTATGAGCAGTTCTTC. The full variable domain, rest sourced from reference TRBV7-9 and TRBJ2-1, is DTGVSQNPRHKITKRGQNVTFRCDPISEHNRLYWYRQTLGQGPEFLTYFQNEAQLEKSRLLSDRFSAERPKGSFSTLEIQRTEQGDSAMYLCATGSGGKYEQFFGPGTRLTVL.

The chain recombines TRBV11-3 with TRBJ2-7; TRBD1 matches 10 bases. V was pared by 5 bases and J by 2 bases, with 12 bases of the junction left unmatched. The germline V gene encodes CDR1 SGHNT and CDR2 YENEEA. This CDR3 spans 17 amino acids. The CDR3 bases are TGTGCCAGCAGCCGATCGACCGGGACAGGGGATCCCTACGAGCAGTACTTC. This translates into CASSRSTGTGDPYEQYF.

CDR3 DNA sequence: TGTGCCAGCAGCTTAAGGGGGCGAAGCACTGAAGCTTTCTTT. This sequence encodes CASSLRGRSTEAFF. This chain connects TRBV7-9 to TRBJ1-1; 7 bases map to TRBD1. The CDR3 runs 14 residues. V was clipped by 2 bases and J by 4 bases; unmatched bases: 4. Germline V gene lookup returns CDR1 SEHNR and CDR2 FQNEAQ (reference sequence).

The CDR3, as DNA: TGTGCCAGCAGTCCCAAAGGACAGGCCTTAAGGAGCTCCTACAATGAGCAGTTCTTC. Translating it yields CASSPKGQALRSSYNEQFF. The chain joins TRBV27 to TRBJ2-1; 7 nucleotides line up with TRBD1. J gave up 0 bases and V 5 bases, and 16 bases lay outside the gene matches. The CDR3 spans 19 residues. CDR1 MNHEY and CDR2 SMNVEV come from the germline V gene (reference sequence).

Written as DNA, the CDR3 is TGTGCCAGCCGGCAGGAGGGGCTCGAGCAGTACTTC. Its translation is CASRQEGLEQYF. The chain is built from TRBV2 and TRBJ2-7; D perhaps matches TRBD2 (6 bases). The CDR3 is 12 amino acids. V was clipped by 8 bases and J by 6 bases, with 14 bases between them. Germline V gene sequence: CDR1 SNHLY, CDR2 FYNNEI.

The rearrangement uses TRBV25-1 and TRBJ2-7, with TRBD1 identical over 9 bases. The CDR3 runs 13 residues. The germline gives CDR1 MGHDK, CDR2 SYGVNS. V was pared by 9 bases and J by 1 base, with 4 bases of the junction left unmatched. The CDR3 reads CASTGQGSYEQYF. In nucleotides, the CDR3 is TGTGCCAGTACGGGACAGGGTTCCTACGAGCAGTACTTC.

This chain links TRBV19 with TRBJ2-7; TRBD2 aligns across 7 bases. Germline values: CDR1 LNHDA, CDR2 SQIVND (reference sequence). V lost 9 bases to trimming and J lost 5 bases; unmatched junction nucleotides: 10. This CDR3 has 13 amino acids. CDR3 nucleotides: TGTGCCAGCTCGCTGGGGCTAGCGGACGAGCAGTACTTC. Amino acid sequence: CASSLGLADEQYF.

This rearrangement joins TRBV15 to TRBJ1-3; no clear D gene. Germline V lookup: CDR1 LNHNV, CDR2 YYDKDF (reference sequence). Trimming shortened V by 5 bases and J by 0 bases, and 11 bases separated the two germline ends. CDR3 length: 15 amino acids. The CDR3 DNA follows: TGTGCCACCAGCCTTGAGGATATCTCTGGAAACACCATATATTTT. This gives the protein CATSLEDISGNTIYF.

The V and J genes are TRBV6-6 and TRBJ2-7; D is uncertain. There are 13 residues in the CDR3. Trimming took off 4 bases at V and 3 bases at J, with 10 bases between the two ends. CDR1 and CDR2 (germline): MNHNY, SVGAGI (reference sequence). CDR3 in DNA: TGTGCCAGCAGTTCTTTAGTTGACTACGAGCAGTACTTC. Its protein is CASSSLVDYEQYF.

The chain joins TRBV29-1 to TRBJ2-5, with TRBD1 matching over 7 bases. Germline-derived CDR1 and CDR2 are SQVTM and ANQGSEA. Trimming removed 1 base from V and 7 bases from J; junction bases left unmatched: 6. This CDR3 has 13 amino acids. The DNA of the CDR3 is TGCAGCGTTGAAGCAGGGGGAAGGAGGACCCAGTACTTC. Translated: CSVEAGGRRTQYF.

This chain links TRBV11-2 with TRBJ2-1; D perhaps matches TRBD1 (6 bases). This CDR3 has 14 residues. V was shortened by 5 bases and J by 3 bases, with 11 bases between the two germline ends. Germline-derived CDR1 and CDR2 are SGHAT and FQNNGV. The CDR3 DNA is TGTGCCAGCAGCGGGTTACAGGGCTACAATGAGCAGTTCTTC. Residues: CASSGLQGYNEQFF.

This clone was observed a few times. The J gene is TRBJ1-1, the V gene TRBV5-5; D might be TRBD1 (5 bases). V lost 4 bases and J 0 bases, leaving 13 bases between the germline ends. CDR1 is SGHKS, CDR2 YYEKEE, per germline (reference sequence). This CDR3 has 15 residues. The CDR3 DNA reads TGTGCCAGCAGCCGGAGGGGTTTAATGAACACTGAAGCTTTCTTT. The encoded protein is CASSRRGLMNTEAFF.

The V and J genes are TRBV7-8 and TRBJ1-4; 8 positions agree with TRBD1. The CDR3 covers 17 residues. CDR1 and CDR2 (germline): SGHVS, FQNEAQ. Losses at the gene ends were 7 bases for V and 4 bases for J; bases not matched to a gene: 14. CDR3 loop: CASTPRDRSFLNEKLFF. DNA for the CDR3: TGTGCCAGCACCCCCCGGGACAGGAGTTTTCTTAATGAAAAACTGTTTTTT.

The CDR3 sequence is CAGNSMDGGLIQPQHF. CDR3 coding DNA: TGTGCCGGCAACAGCATGGACGGGGGATTGATTCAGCCCCAGCATTTT. V and J are TRBV28 and TRBJ1-5; possibly TRBD1 for D (5 bases). CDR1 is MDHEN, CDR2 SYDVKM, per germline. V gave up 11 bases and J gave up 6 bases, with 26 bases separating them. The CDR3 extends over 16 amino acids.

This clone was seen just once. The chain employs TRBV28 and TRBJ2-6; TRBD2 might be the D (5 bases). With 5 bases removed from V and 0 bases from J, the gap between germline ends came to 17 bases. The CDR3 totals 18 residues. Germline loops: CDR1 MDHEN, CDR2 SYDVKM. The CDR3 loop reads CASSRGLIRLSGANVLTF. CDR3 DNA sequence: TGTGCCAGCAGTCGAGGGCTCATCAGACTCTCTGGGGCCAACGTCCTGACTTTC.

The CDR3 spells CASSRGQGRQSRDGYTF. CDR3 in DNA: TGTGCCAGCAGTCGGGGACAGGGACGACAATCGAGGGATGGCTACACCTTC. The chain has TRBV27 and TRBJ1-2; 9 nucleotides match TRBD1. This CDR3 comprises 17 residues. CDR1 and CDR2 from the germline V gene are MNHEY and SMNVEV (reference sequence). The V and J ends lost 5 bases and 6 bases, in that order; junction bases with no gene match: 16.

The CDR3 bases are TGTGCCAGCAGTGGGGGGGGAAGCCTTCAAGAGACCCAGTACTTC. This sequence encodes CASSGGGSLQETQYF. The chain is built from TRBV2 and TRBJ2-5, with 7 bases that match TRBD2. V lost 4 bases, J lost 2 bases, and 7 bases stayed unmatched. The germline V gene encodes CDR1 SNHLY and CDR2 FYNNEI. The CDR3 is made up of 15 amino acids.